This is a list of T cell receptor beta chains from one sample in a study of T cells in Graves' hyperthyroidism and ophthalmopathy. One entry per CDR3 protein results from TCRdb running MiXCR on the multiplex PCR reads. The sample records fewer than 750,000 distinct CDR3 sequences, roughly 15% being singletons. The sample comprised blood. The origin of the receptors is a woman between 50 and 59 years old with Graves' ophthalmopathy. Both conserved end residues are part of each CDR3. D genes are given only for firm matches. Size is omitted from some rows. Given values are once, few, many or a class for expanded clones.

D gene,clone size,J gene,V gene,CDR3 DNA,CDR3 protein
NA,few,TRBJ2-1,TRBV4-3,TGCGCCAGCAGCCAAGAGGGGACCAGGGTCGGTAGTGAGCAGTTCTTC,CASSQEGTRVGSEQFF
NA,NA,TRBJ2-1,TRBV9,TGTGCCAGCAGCCGGGATGTCCTGTCCAATGAGCAGTTCTTC,CASSRDVLSNEQFF
TRBD2,many,TRBJ2-1,TRBV11-2,TGTGCCAGCAGCTTAGGACTAGCGGGAGAGTTCTACAATGAGCAGTTCTTC,CASSLGLAGEFYNEQFF
NA,NA,TRBJ2-1,TRBV9,TGTGCCAGCAGCGGCAGGGGAAACTACAATGAGCAGTTCTTC,CASSGRGNYNEQFF
TRBD1,NA,TRBJ1-1,TRBV6-2/TRBV6-3,TGTGCCGGACGAACAGGGGGAAACACTGAAGCTTTCTTT,CAGRTGGNTEAFF
NA,NA,TRBJ1-5,TRBV12-5,TGTGCTAGTGCCCCAAACGAGGAGGTTTATCAGCCCCAGCATTTT,CASAPNEEVYQPQHF
NA,many,TRBJ2-1,TRBV5-1,TGCGCCAGCAGCTTGGTTGGGGTTTCATACAATGAGCAGTTCTTC,CASSLVGVSYNEQFF
TRBD1,many,TRBJ1-2,TRBV18,TGTGCCAGCTCACCACCGACCGGACAGGGGGCGCGGGGCTACACCTTC,CASSPPTGQGARGYTF
NA,NA,TRBJ2-1,TRBV10-3,TGTGCCATCAGTGAGTCGGGGCTAGCGCCCTACAATGAGCAGTTCTTC,CAISESGLAPYNEQFF
TRBD2,few,TRBJ2-7,TRBV29-1,TGCAGCGGACAGACTAGCGGCGGTTCCTACGAGCAGTACTTC,CSGQTSGGSYEQYF
TRBD1,many,TRBJ2-7,TRBV5-1,TGCGCCAGCAGCTCGACAGGGGATGAAGGCGGCGAGCAGTACTTC,CASSSTGDEGGEQYF
TRBD2,many,TRBJ2-3,TRBV3-1,TGTGCCAGCAGCCAGATGGGACTAGCAGTCACAGATACGCAGTATTTT,CASSQMGLAVTDTQYF
NA,once,TRBJ1-1,TRBV4-3,TGCGCCAGCAGCGCCGGCCGATGGAACACTGAAGCTTTCTTT,CASSAGRWNTEAFF
NA,many,TRBJ1-5,TRBV28,TGTGCCAGCAGATGGAGTCCCCGGCATCAGCCCCAGCATTTT,CASRWSPRHQPQHF
NA,few,TRBJ2-7,TRBV6-5,TGTGCCAGCAGTTACCCGGGGAAATACGAGCAGTACTTC,CASSYPGKYEQYF
NA,many,TRBJ2-2,TRBV7-3,TGTGCCAGCAGCTCTATGGGTGGAACCAAAAACACCGGGGAGCTGTTTTTT,CASSSMGGTKNTGELFF
NA,many,TRBJ2-7,TRBV6-1,TGTGCCACCCATTCATCCCTCTCCGAGCAGTACTTC,CATHSSLSEQYF
TRBD1,many,TRBJ2-1,TRBV5-1,TGCGCCAGCAGCGAGGGACAGGGGGAGTTCTTC,CASSEGQGEFF
TRBD2,many,TRBJ2-1,TRBV20-1,TGCAGTGCTAGAGATCGTACTAGCGGGAGCTACAATGAGCAGTTCTTC,CSARDRTSGSYNEQFF
NA,many,TRBJ1-5,TRBV6-2/TRBV6-3,TGTGCCAGCAGTTATAGGCGGAACAATCAGCCCCAGCATTTT,CASSYRRNNQPQHF
TRBD2,many,TRBJ2-7,TRBV11-2,TGTGCCAGTAGGACTAGCGGGTACAACGAGCAGTACTTC,CASRTSGYNEQYF
TRBD2,many,TRBJ2-1,TRBV30,TGTGCCTGGAGTGGTATGGAGAGGGGACTAGTCGCCTACAATGAGCAGTTCTTC,CAWSGMERGLVAYNEQFF
TRBD2,NA,TRBJ2-2,TRBV5-4,TGTGCCAGCAGCTTTAGGACTAGCGGGAAAAACACCGGGGAGCTGTTTTTT,CASSFRTSGKNTGELFF
NA,few,TRBJ1-1,TRBV14,TGTGCCAGCAGCCAAGACCGTCAGAAAGAAGCTTTCTTT,CASSQDRQKEAFF